This TCR beta chain came from a study of CD8 T cells in ankylosing spondylitis. Study-wide points: Blood of patients with ankylosing spondylitis appeared to be characterized by a TCR beta motif of 8 or 9 highly homologous variants. Earlier literature documents some of the motif variants in reactive arthritis synovial fluid and blood.

TCRdb independently ran MiXCR on the 5' RACE reads; one entry per CDR3 protein. The sample holds some 840,000 distinct CDR3 sequences; 12% are singletons and the top ten take less than 0.65%. V shed 5 bases and J 13 bases; nucleotides not matched to a gene: 9. The V gene's germline CDR1 is SGHTA and CDR2 FQGTGA. The CDR3 contains 14 residues. There are a few counts of this clonotype. What it recognizes is unknown. The chain joins TRBV7-3 to TRBJ2-3; TRBD2 matches at 13 bases. The TCR originated in a male donor with ankylosing spondylitis. The sample taken for sequencing was blood, either unsorted or a sorted T cell fraction (not recorded which). For the CDR3, the DNA is TGTGCCAGCAGCCCCGGGACTAGCGGGGTAGTGAAGTATTTT. It yields the protein CASSPGTSGVVKYF.